These T cell receptor beta chains were read from a single sample in a study of identical twins. MiXCR, applied by TCRdb to the 5' RACE reads, yields one record per CDR3 protein. Of 400,000 to 550,000 distinct CDR3 sequences listed, roughly 26% are singletons. These data were also reused for a study on T cells expressing NK-cell markers.

Specimen: CD4+ T cells sorted from blood. The receptors were gathered from a woman aged 18-29 years in good health. Each CDR3 is given with its conserved first and last residue. The order of the fields is D gene, V gene, J gene, clone size, CDR3 DNA, CDR3 protein. D genes are given only for firm matches. Rows give clone size only sometimes, using once, few, many, or a class for an expanded clone.

d_gene: .; v_gene: TRBV12-3/TRBV12-4; j_gene: TRBJ1-3; abundance: .; CDR3nt: TGTGCCAGCAGACCACAGGGAAACACCATATATTTT; CDR3aa: CASRPQGNTIYF
d_gene: .; v_gene: TRBV5-1; j_gene: TRBJ1-1; abundance: .; CDR3nt: TGCGCCAGCAGCTTGGGCGTCTTGGGGGCGACTGAAGCTTTCTTT; CDR3aa: CASSLGVLGATEAFF
d_gene: .; v_gene: TRBV29-1; j_gene: TRBJ1-1; abundance: few; CDR3nt: TGCAGCGCGAAAGGAGGGGCTGAAGCTTTCTTT; CDR3aa: CSAKGGAEAFF
d_gene: .; v_gene: TRBV3-1; j_gene: TRBJ2-7; abundance: few; CDR3nt: TGTGCCAGCAGCCGGGGGATCGGTGAGCAGTACTTC; CDR3aa: CASSRGIGEQYF
d_gene: TRBD1; v_gene: TRBV19; j_gene: TRBJ1-2; abundance: .; CDR3nt: TGTGCCAGTAGTAGGACCGGACAGGGAGTTGATGGCTACACCTTC; CDR3aa: CASSRTGQGVDGYTF
d_gene: TRBD1; v_gene: TRBV19; j_gene: TRBJ2-7; abundance: .; CDR3nt: TGTGCCAGTGGGGACAGGGCTGCACCTACGGCAGAGCAGTACTTC; CDR3aa: CASGDRAAPTAEQYF
d_gene: TRBD1; v_gene: TRBV3-1; j_gene: TRBJ2-7; abundance: .; CDR3nt: TGTGCCAGCAGCCCCGGGACAGGTACCTCGTACTTC; CDR3aa: CASSPGTGTSYF
d_gene: .; v_gene: TRBV6-2/TRBV6-3; j_gene: TRBJ2-2; abundance: few; CDR3nt: TGTGCCAGCAGGCCGCAATCTAGCGTAAACACCGGGGAGCTGTTTTTT; CDR3aa: CASRPQSSVNTGELFF
d_gene: .; v_gene: TRBV6-2/TRBV6-3; j_gene: TRBJ2-7; abundance: many; CDR3nt: TGTGCCAGCGGAAACCCTCCCCTGCAGCAGTACTTC; CDR3aa: CASGNPPLQQYF
d_gene: .; v_gene: TRBV2; j_gene: TRBJ2-7; abundance: few; CDR3nt: TGTGCCAGCAGTTTAGGACTGGAGGAATTC; CDR3aa: CASSLGLEEF
d_gene: .; v_gene: TRBV14; j_gene: TRBJ2-1; abundance: .; CDR3nt: TGTGCCAGCAGCCGAAACCGGGGGTCTACCTACAATGAGCAGTTCTTC; CDR3aa: CASSRNRGSTYNEQFF
d_gene: TRBD2; v_gene: TRBV20-1; j_gene: TRBJ2-3; abundance: .; CDR3nt: TGCAGTGCTAGTGATGCTAGCGGGGTTGGGGATACGCAGTATTTT; CDR3aa: CSASDASGVGDTQYF
d_gene: .; v_gene: TRBV5-1; j_gene: TRBJ2-1; abundance: .; CDR3nt: TGCGCCAGCAGCTCGGGGTCTACTTCCTACAATGAGCAGTTCTTC; CDR3aa: CASSSGSTSYNEQFF
d_gene: .; v_gene: TRBV3-1; j_gene: TRBJ2-1; abundance: few; CDR3nt: TGTGCCAGCAGCCAAGAACAGGGTAGTGGAAGCTCCTACAATGAGCAGTTCTTC; CDR3aa: CASSQEQGSGSSYNEQFF
d_gene: .; v_gene: TRBV4-3; j_gene: TRBJ2-7; abundance: few; CDR3nt: TGCGCCAGCAGCCAAAATCAGGTCGGGTCTCGCGAGCAGTACTTC; CDR3aa: CASSQNQVGSREQYF
d_gene: .; v_gene: TRBV7-7; j_gene: TRBJ2-1; abundance: .; CDR3nt: TGTGCTAGCAGCTTAAGGGCCGTTAGTGGCGAGCAGTTCTTC; CDR3aa: CASSLRAVSGEQFF
d_gene: .; v_gene: TRBV7-3; j_gene: TRBJ1-5; abundance: few; CDR3nt: TGTGCCAGCAGCTCCTACATCCTCCAGCCCCAGCATTTT; CDR3aa: CASSSYILQPQHF
d_gene: .; v_gene: TRBV6-2/TRBV6-3; j_gene: TRBJ1-1; abundance: .; CDR3nt: TGTGCCAGCACCACCGGCCTCATGGCGACCACTGAAGCTTTCTTT; CDR3aa: CASTTGLMATTEAFF
d_gene: TRBD1; v_gene: TRBV4-3; j_gene: TRBJ2-3; abundance: .; CDR3nt: TGCGCCAGCAGCCTTGACCGGGACAGGGTATATGGTACGCAGTATTTT; CDR3aa: CASSLDRDRVYGTQYF
d_gene: .; v_gene: TRBV2; j_gene: TRBJ1-1; abundance: .; CDR3nt: TGTGCCAGCGGGTTGACAGCTAACGCTGAAGCTTTCTTT; CDR3aa: CASGLTANAEAFF
d_gene: .; v_gene: TRBV20-1; j_gene: TRBJ2-1; abundance: .; CDR3nt: TGCAGTGCTAACGATGACAGGAGCTCCTACAATGAGCAGTTCTTC; CDR3aa: CSANDDRSSYNEQFF
d_gene: TRBD2; v_gene: TRBV15; j_gene: TRBJ2-3; abundance: few; CDR3nt: TGTGCCACCAGCAGACCAACCATCACTAGCGGAATACAGATAACGCAGTATTTT; CDR3aa: CATSRPTITSGIQITQYF
d_gene: .; v_gene: TRBV14; j_gene: TRBJ1-2; abundance: .; CDR3nt: TGTGCCAGCAGCCAAGCCGTCGGGGTTGGCTACACCTTC; CDR3aa: CASSQAVGVGYTF
d_gene: TRBD2; v_gene: TRBV15; j_gene: TRBJ2-1; abundance: .; CDR3nt: TGTGCCACCAGCAGTGGGAGGACTAGCGGGAGTTCTGAGCAGTTCTTC; CDR3aa: CATSSGRTSGSSEQFF
d_gene: TRBD2; v_gene: TRBV7-3; j_gene: TRBJ2-1; abundance: .; CDR3nt: TGTGCCAGCAGCTTAATGGGCGGCGGGGGTAAAAATGAGCAGTTCTTC; CDR3aa: CASSLMGGGGKNEQFF
d_gene: .; v_gene: TRBV2; j_gene: TRBJ2-3; abundance: .; CDR3nt: TGTGCCAGCAGTGTCGAAAGGGGGGTAGATACGCAGTATTTT; CDR3aa: CASSVERGVDTQYF
d_gene: TRBD2; v_gene: TRBV3-1; j_gene: TRBJ2-7; abundance: few; CDR3nt: TGTGCCAGCAGGGCTAGCGGGAGAAACGGCGAGCAGTACTTC; CDR3aa: CASRASGRNGEQYF
d_gene: .; v_gene: TRBV6-1; j_gene: TRBJ1-5; abundance: few; CDR3nt: TGTGCCAGCGCGGGGCTTAGCAATCAGCCCCAGCATTTT; CDR3aa: CASAGLSNQPQHF
d_gene: .; v_gene: TRBV2; j_gene: TRBJ2-1; abundance: .; CDR3nt: TGTGCCAGCTCTTCGAGGGAAGGGGAGCAGTTCTTC; CDR3aa: CASSSREGEQFF
d_gene: TRBD1; v_gene: TRBV18; j_gene: TRBJ1-4; abundance: many; CDR3nt: TGTGCCAGCTCACCACAGGGGGCGACTAATGAAAAACTGTTTTTT; CDR3aa: CASSPQGATNEKLFF
d_gene: .; v_gene: TRBV5-1; j_gene: TRBJ1-3; abundance: few; CDR3nt: TGCGCCAGCAGCTCAAGCAGGGGCGACTCTGGAAACACCATATATTTT; CDR3aa: CASSSSRGDSGNTIYF
d_gene: .; v_gene: TRBV19; j_gene: TRBJ2-1; abundance: few; CDR3nt: TGTGCCACCGGGACGTACAATGAGCAGTTCTTC; CDR3aa: CATGTYNEQFF
d_gene: .; v_gene: TRBV6-2/TRBV6-3; j_gene: TRBJ2-1; abundance: few; CDR3nt: TGTGCCAGCAGTTACGTCGGTTCGCAGTTCTTC; CDR3aa: CASSYVGSQFF
d_gene: TRBD1; v_gene: TRBV12-3/TRBV12-4; j_gene: TRBJ1-1; abundance: .; CDR3nt: TGTGCCAGCAGTAATGGGGACAGGGGAGGAACTGAAGCTTTCTTT; CDR3aa: CASSNGDRGGTEAFF
d_gene: .; v_gene: TRBV6-5; j_gene: TRBJ2-7; abundance: few; CDR3nt: TGTGCTAAGAAAAGGAGCCACGAGCAGTACTTC; CDR3aa: CAKKRSHEQYF
d_gene: TRBD1; v_gene: TRBV9; j_gene: TRBJ2-3; abundance: .; CDR3nt: TGTGCCAGCAGCCGAGACAGGGCACGAGGGAGCACAGATACGCAGTATTTT; CDR3aa: CASSRDRARGSTDTQYF
d_gene: TRBD2; v_gene: TRBV20-1; j_gene: TRBJ2-1; abundance: few; CDR3nt: TGCAGTGCCGTATCTAGCGGCTCCTACAATGAGCAGTTCTTC; CDR3aa: CSAVSSGSYNEQFF